The 9 T cell receptor beta chains in this list originate from one sample, sequenced in a study of T cells in Graves' hyperthyroidism and ophthalmopathy. Amplification of TCR beta CDR3 regions was performed using RNA transcripts as template. Researchers ran a first-round RT-PCR on the TCR CDR3 using the HTBI primer set. TCRdb called the multiplex PCR reads again in MiXCR, with one record for every CDR3 protein. The sample includes 700,000 to 950,000 distinct CDR3 sequences, just over 35% of them seen just once. Sequenced input: blood. Receptors originate from a woman between 35 and 50 years old with Graves' hyperthyroidism.

This clonotype was detected many times. The chain is built from TRBV12-3 or TRBV12-4 and TRBJ1-2; tentatively, D is TRBD1 (5 bases). V was trimmed by 5 bases and J by 5 bases, leaving 18 bases between them. The CDR3 extends over 15 amino acids. The CDR3 DNA reads TGTGCCAGCAGTCCTAGGGGTTTACTCGCGTATGGCTACACCTTC. This encodes CASSPRGLLAYGYTF.

The V and J genes are TRBV24-1 and TRBJ2-5, with D maybe TRBD2 (6 bases). The ends were cut back, 4 bases at V and 9 bases at J, with 8 bases in the middle. Germline assignment: CDR1 KGHDR and CDR2 SFDVKD. CDR3 size: 11 residues. The CDR3 DNA follows: TGTGCCACCAGTGAGGGGGAGGCCCAGTACTTC. It translates to CATSEGEAQYF.

The chain is built from TRBV20-1 and TRBJ1-2; 8 nucleotides match TRBD1. V gave up 2 bases and J gave up 8 bases; unmatched junction bases: 10. Germline-derived CDR1 and CDR2 are DFQATT and SNEGSKA (reference sequence). This CDR3 has 14 amino acids. This CDR3 reads CSARFDRGFGGYTF. The DNA for the CDR3 is TGCAGTGCTAGATTCGACAGGGGTTTCGGGGGCTACACCTTC.

CDR3 DNA sequence: TGCGCCAGCAGCCAAGATTCAACCACAGGAGTGCCATGCTACACCTTC. This codes for CASSQDSTTGVPCYTF. This rearrangement joins TRBV4-3 to TRBJ1-2; TRBD1 is a possible D gene (5 bases). Trimming cost V 0 bases and J 9 bases, with 20 bases left between them. This CDR3 has 16 residues. Germline assignment: CDR1 LGHNA and CDR2 YSLEER.

This clonotype was counted at least ten times. The V call is TRBV7-8, the J call TRBJ1-1; D gene uncertain. The V gene lost 7 bases and the J gene lost 4 bases, with 13 bases spanning the gap. The CDR3 runs to 13 residues. The V gene's germline CDR1 is SGHVS and CDR2 FQNEAQ. The CDR3 spells CASMRWEGTEAFF. Written as DNA, the CDR3 is TGTGCCAGCATGCGTTGGGAGGGCACTGAAGCTTTCTTT.

This clonotype was seen at least ten times. This chain links TRBV7-2 with TRBJ1-2; the D is unclear. CDR3 length equals 11 residues. The V end lost 4 bases, the J end lost 8 bases, and 8 bases lay between the germline ends. Germline V gives CDR1 SGHTA, CDR2 FQGNSA. The CDR3 nucleotides read TGTGCCAGCAGCTCGAAGGGCGGCTACACCTTC. Its translation: CASSSKGGYTF.

This clonotype was detected only a few times. One end of the junction does not line up with germline, which may come from a read error. The rearrangement links TRBV15 to TRBJ1-1; no clear D. The germline gives CDR1 LNHNV, CDR2 YYDKDF (reference sequence). This CDR3 region has 13 residues. CDR3 DNA: TGTGCCACCAGCAGAGACCGTATCACTGAGGCTCTCTTT. Protein product: CATSRDRITEALF.

This clonotype has just a few counts. The chain is built from TRBV7-9 and TRBJ1-1, with D uncertain. CDR1 and CDR2 from the germline V gene are SEHNR and FQNEAQ (reference sequence). V lost 5 bases and J lost 1, with 11 bases in between. The CDR3 runs 14 residues. CDR3 sequence: CASSGLLGNTEAFF. Here the CDR3 DNA reads TGTGCCAGCAGCGGGCTGCTGGGGAACACTGAAGCTTTCTTT.

With regard to this clonotype: A much bigger clone sits one base away, suggesting this may be a read error. This chain links TRBV20-1 with TRBJ2-7, with 11 bases fitting TRBD2. Germline CDR1 and CDR2: DFQATT and SNEGSKA (reference sequence). With V trimmed by 7 bases and J by 3 bases, 5 bases remained unmatched. The CDR3 is made up of 13 amino acids. CDR3 nucleotides: TGCAGTGTCCCGACTAGCGGGGACTACGAGCAGTACTTC. Amino acids: CSVPTSGDYEQYF.